These T cell receptor beta chains were read from a single sample in a study of T cell changes during pregnancy in multiple sclerosis. The method was immunoSEQ multiplex PCR; TCRdb's version includes in-frame clones alone and lacks a portion of them. The table includes around 49,000 clones, around 87% detected once. The sample was peripheral blood, taken after pregnancy. Receptors were obtained from a female donor in good health, enrolled as a control in a pregnancy study. Each CDR3 is given with its conserved first and last residue. Each record gives: V gene, J gene, CDR3 protein.

>TRBV30|TRBJ1-1
CAWSVQATAEAFF
>TRBV5-1|TRBJ2-5
CASSLERELRKTQYF
>TRBV5-3|TRBJ1-3
CARSLDEHSGNTIYF
>TRBV7-9|TRBJ2-5
CASSLGLAGETQYF
>TRBV2|TRBJ2-1
CASREVAGGYNEQFF
>TRBV11-1|TRBJ1-1
CASSLATGMNTEAFF
>TRBV7-6|TRBJ2-5
CASSLVTSGSLSAETQYF
>TRBV30|TRBJ2-7
CAWGTGTAVSEQYF
>TRBV5-4|TRBJ2-7
CASSLAQGLTGGYEQYF
>TRBV19|TRBJ2-1
CASSIDRVVQFF
>TRBV14|TRBJ2-7
CASSQDGLGGELSEQYF
>TRBV6-1|TRBJ2-1
CASSVGGDGVEQFF
>TRBV6-5|TRBJ2-7
CASSYAGTGLLYEQYF
>TRBV12-5|TRBJ2-2
CASGLVLGGGNTGELFF
>TRBV6-4|TRBJ2-7
CASSRGYEQYF
>TRBV6-1|TRBJ2-7
CASSENSYYEQYF
>TRBV2|TRBJ2-1
CASSDLEWNEQFF
>TRBV29-1|TRBJ2-3
CSVDRTSGKLSTDTQYF
>TRBV7-2|TRBJ2-7
CASSLAHGQSSYEQYF
>TRBV11-3|TRBJ2-3
CASSLGALAGGPDTQYF
>TRBV7-2|TRBJ1-6
CASSPDRVSPLHF
>TRBV9|TRBJ2-1
CASSVAVGRFTYNEQFF
>TRBV7-6|TRBJ1-1
CASSPNFRGTEAFF
>TRBV25-1|TRBJ1-2
CASSWDSVGGYTF
>TRBV18|TRBJ2-7
CASLQQGATYEQYF
>TRBV18|TRBJ1-4
CASSPSVSANEKLFF
>TRBV6-5|TRBJ1-5
CASSGTGLPNQPQHF
>TRBV2|TRBJ1-5
CASKRDRANQPQHF
>TRBV28|TRBJ2-1
CASSLSGYYNEQFF
>TRBV6-5|TRBJ1-1
CASTERERDTEAFF
>TRBV5-4|TRBJ1-6
CASSSGVGRVIAPLHF
>TRBV19|TRBJ2-6
CASSIERGSGANVLTF
>TRBV28|TRBJ2-5
CASIYQETQYF
>TRBV28|TRBJ1-1
CASSLMVTGVGAFF
>TRBV18|TRBJ2-7
CASSSLAYEQYF
>TRBV28|TRBJ2-7
CASSLGGQLSYEQYF
>TRBV18|TRBJ2-7
CASSRVSGQGAYEQYF
>TRBV9|TRBJ1-2
CASSPRGPRDSPDYGYTF
>TRBV5-1|TRBJ2-2
CASSLGLAGPPTGELFF
>TRBV7-8|TRBJ1-2
CASSSDFGALNYGYTF
>TRBV10-3|TRBJ2-3
CAISETRGQGDTQYF
>TRBV5-1|TRBJ2-3
CASSLAGRVWDTQYF
>TRBV9|TRBJ1-3
CASSARRREADTIYF
>TRBV25-1|TRBJ1-2
CASTPLGGKDGYTF
>TRBV2|TRBJ2-1
CASTEGLAGGKEQFF